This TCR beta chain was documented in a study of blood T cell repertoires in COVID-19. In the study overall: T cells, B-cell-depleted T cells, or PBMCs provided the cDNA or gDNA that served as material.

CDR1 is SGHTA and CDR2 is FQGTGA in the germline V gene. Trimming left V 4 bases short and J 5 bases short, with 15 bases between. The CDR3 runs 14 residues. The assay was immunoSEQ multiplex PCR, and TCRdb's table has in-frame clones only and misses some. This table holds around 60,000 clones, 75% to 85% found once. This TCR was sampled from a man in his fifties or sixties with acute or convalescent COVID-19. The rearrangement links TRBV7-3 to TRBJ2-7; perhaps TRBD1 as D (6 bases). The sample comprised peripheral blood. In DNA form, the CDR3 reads TGTGCCAGCAGCTCCACAGGGCCCGCTAACGAGCAGTACTTC. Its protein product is CASSSTGPANEQYF.